What follows describes a single T cell receptor beta chain. Its antigen is unknown. TCRB CDR3 was amplified from 2 ug genomic DNA or less. The table came from immunoSEQ multiplex PCR; TCRdb's copy has only in-frame clones and leaves some out. Of some 73,000 clones in the sample, around 80% were seen once. This sample was included in a study of glioma-infiltrating T cells after dendritic cell vaccination. Isocitrate dehydrogenase mutation was absent in all glioblastoma patients. General observations from the study: Patients with more pretreatment TILs had longer time to progression and survival.

CDR1 and CDR2 (germline): SGHAT, FQNNGV. The CDR3 is 13 residues long. V trimming: 5 bases; J trimming: 7 bases; junction bases outside the gene matches: 3. The specimen was blood, collected before dendritic cell vaccination. J is TRBJ2-2 and V is TRBV11-2; 8 nucleotides match TRBD1. The sequence was obtained from a human donor with glioblastoma. The CDR3 loop is CASSPQGGGELFF. CDR3 DNA sequence: TGTGCCAGCAGCCCACAGGGGGGCGGGGAGCTGTTTTTT.